This T cell receptor beta chain was identified during a study of cytomegalovirus exposure and HLA in healthy donors. Some clones are missing from TCRdb's copy, which holds only in-frame ones; the method was immunoSEQ multiplex PCR. The data hold over 250,000 clones, with around 86% observed a single time. General study findings and limits: Reported performance of the classifier showed diagnosis of cytomegalovirus status with high specificity and sensitivity. According to a later analysis, TCR clusters from the first cohort tended to co-occur in the roughly 110 validation repertoires.

Concerning this clone itself: Its matching antigen is unknown.

This TCR derives from a woman between 18 and 30 years old in good health and CMV-seronegative. Sequencing used PBMCs.

The CDR3 nucleotides read TGCGCCAGCAGCTTGGACGCGGGCTATGGCTACACCTTC. This translates into CASSLDAGYGYTF. This chain joins TRBV5-1 and TRBJ1-2; D call uncertain. The germline V gene has CDR1 SGHRS and CDR2 YFSETQ. The CDR3 is 13 amino acids. The germline V and J ends were trimmed by 0 bases and 4 bases, with 7 bases remaining between them.